Listed below are T cell receptor beta chains from one sample, sequenced in a study of blood T cell repertoires in COVID-19. Data came from immunoSEQ multiplex PCR; TCRdb stores just in-frame clones and leaves some out. The repertoire includes roughly 190,000 clones, roughly 84% of them detected once, and roughly 3% sits in the top ten. The specimen was PBMCs or T cells enriched from blood (not recorded which). Receptors originate from a woman under 40 who had recovered from COVID-19. The CDR3 runs from the conserved cysteine through the conserved F or W. A D gene is named only where the DNA matches it firmly. Expanded clones are given a class, and other clones once, few, many or no size at all.

clone size,V gene,D gene,J gene,CDR3 DNA,CDR3 protein
.,TRBV27,.,TRBJ1-3,TGTGCCAGCAGTCGTCGGACGGGAGGAAACACCATATATTTT,CASSRRTGGNTIYF
.,TRBV19,TRBD2,TRBJ2-1,TGTGCCAGTAGTGTGGGACTAGCGGGAGATAAGTTCTTC,CASSVGLAGDKFF
.,TRBV28,.,TRBJ1-1,TGTGCCAGCAGCTGGGGTGGGACACGGAACACTGAAGCTTTCTTT,CASSWGGTRNTEAFF
once,TRBV2,.,TRBJ2-6,TGTGCCAGCAGTGACGCTGGGGCCAACGTCCTGACTTTC,CASSDAGANVLTF
.,TRBV7-2,TRBD2,TRBJ2-1,TGTGCCAGCAGCCTAAGTTTAGCGGGGGGCAATGAGCAGTTCTTC,CASSLSLAGGNEQFF
.,TRBV3-1/TRBV3-2,TRBD1,TRBJ2-1,TGTGCCAGCAGCCAATGGACAGGGTCCTACAATGAGCAGTTCTTC,CASSQWTGSYNEQFF
.,TRBV5-5,TRBD2,TRBJ2-7,TGTGCCAGCAGCTTTCAACCACTAGCGGGAAGCTACTACGAGCAGTACTTC,CASSFQPLAGSYYEQYF
.,TRBV7-9,.,TRBJ2-1,TGTGCCAGCAGCTTATCCCCGTTTGAGCAGTTCTTC,CASSLSPFEQFF
.,TRBV19,.,TRBJ1-3,TGTGCCAGTAGTCGCGTCAGGGGAAACACCATATATTTT,CASSRVRGNTIYF
.,TRBV11-1,TRBD1,TRBJ1-1,TGTGCCAGCAGCGTTTCAGGGGGCAACACTGAAGCTTTCTTT,CASSVSGGNTEAFF
.,TRBV5-1,.,TRBJ1-1,TGCGCCAGCAGCTTGTACAGGGCGAACACTGAAGCTTTCTTT,CASSLYRANTEAFF
.,TRBV5-1,TRBD2,TRBJ2-6,TGCGCCAGCAGCTTAGGAGGACTAGCGGGTCCCTCTGGGGCCAACGTCCTGACTTTC,CASSLGGLAGPSGANVLTF
few,TRBV5-4,TRBD1,TRBJ1-1,TGTGCCAGCAGCACTGGACAGGGGGTTCGAACTGAAGCTTTCTTT,CASSTGQGVRTEAFF
.,TRBV27,TRBD1,TRBJ1-1,TGTGCCAGCAGTTCCCAATCGACAGGGAAAACTGAAGCTTTCTTT,CASSSQSTGKTEAFF
.,TRBV18,.,TRBJ1-3,TGTGCCAGCTCACCCCCGACAGGCGGAAACACCATATATTTT,CASSPPTGGNTIYF
.,TRBV19,TRBD2,TRBJ2-7,TGTGCCAGTAGTGACCTAGCGGGAGTCCTCGAGCAGTACTTC,CASSDLAGVLEQYF
.,TRBV7-6,.,TRBJ2-2,TGTGCCAGCAGCCCAAGGCGGGCGGCCGGGGAGCTGTTTTTT,CASSPRRAAGELFF
.,TRBV4-2,TRBD2,TRBJ2-5,TGTGCCAGCAGCCAAGAAGGGGGACTAGCCCAAGAGACCCAGTACTTC,CASSQEGGLAQETQYF
.,TRBV27,.,TRBJ2-5,TGTGCCAGCAGTCCCCCCGGGGGGCGCCGGGAGACCCAGTACTTC,CASSPPGGRRETQYF
.,TRBV2,TRBD1,TRBJ2-5,TGTGCCAGCACCAAACAGGGGAGCCAAGAGACCCAGTACTTC,CASTKQGSQETQYF
.,TRBV2,TRBD1,TRBJ1-6,TGTGCCAGCACTCCCGGGACAGGGGGCTCACCCCTCCACTTT,CASTPGTGGSPLHF
.,TRBV5-8,.,TRBJ2-1,TGTGCCAGCATCCCTCGGGGACAAACCTACAATGAGCAGTTCTTC,CASIPRGQTYNEQFF
.,TRBV10-3,.,TRBJ2-3,TGTGCCATCAGTGGGAGAGGAAGCGTGTATCCAGATACGCAGTATTTT,CAISGRGSVYPDTQYF
.,TRBV6-5,.,TRBJ1-5,TGTGCCAGCAGTTACTCGACACAGCCGAATCAGCCCCAGCATTTT,CASSYSTQPNQPQHF
.,TRBV11-1,TRBD2,TRBJ2-7,TGTGCCAGCAGCTTAGGGACTAGCGGGTTCTACGAGCAGTACTTC,CASSLGTSGFYEQYF
.,TRBV7-9,TRBD1,TRBJ2-1,TGTGCCAGCAGCTTAGAGGGACAGGGGAAGTTCGGATCTAGGTTCTTC,CASSLEGQGKFGSRFF
.,TRBV10-3,TRBD1,TRBJ1-4,TGTGCCATCAGTGAGTCGGGACAGGGGGCGGATGAAAAACTGTTTTTT,CAISESGQGADEKLFF
.,TRBV2,TRBD1,TRBJ2-7,TGTGCCAGCACAAGGGGGCGGTCCTACGAGCAGTACTTC,CASTRGRSYEQYF
.,TRBV2,TRBD1,TRBJ2-1,TGTGCCAGCAGGCCGGGACAGAGCTACAATGAGCAGTTCTTC,CASRPGQSYNEQFF
.,TRBV27,.,TRBJ2-1,TGTGCCAGCAGTTTAACAGGGAAGCCCTACAATGAGCAGTTCTTC,CASSLTGKPYNEQFF
.,TRBV9,TRBD1,TRBJ2-6,TGTGCCAGCAGCTTCAACCCTATGGGACAGGGAAACTTAGCTGGGGCCAACGTCCTGACTTTC,CASSFNPMGQGNLAGANVLTF
.,TRBV11-2,TRBD2,TRBJ2-5,TGTGCCAGCAGCTCACAGCGGGATTACCAAGAGACCCAGTACTTC,CASSSQRDYQETQYF
once,TRBV27,.,TRBJ1-2,TGTGCCAGCAGTGGCCGGGACAAGGTCGGGGGCTACACCTTC,CASSGRDKVGGYTF
.,TRBV19,.,TRBJ2-1,TGTGCCAGTAGTATAGTACAGGGATTTAACAATGAGCAGTTCTTC,CASSIVQGFNNEQFF
.,TRBV6-5,TRBD2,TRBJ2-7,TGTGCCAGCAGTTATGTCGGGAGCGGGAGCTCCTACGAGCAGTACTTC,CASSYVGSGSSYEQYF
.,TRBV18,TRBD1,TRBJ1-1,TGTGCCAGCTCACTTCAGGGGGCGGGCGAAGCTTTCTTT,CASSLQGAGEAFF
.,TRBV27,.,TRBJ1-2,TGTGCCAGCTCTTTTTCAGGGGAGCAGGGTGGCTACACCTTC,CASSFSGEQGGYTF
once,TRBV7-2,TRBD1,TRBJ2-5,TGTGCCAGCAGCTTAGTGGACAGGGGGTCAGAGACCCAGTACTTC,CASSLVDRGSETQYF
once,TRBV19,.,TRBJ2-2,TGTGCCAGTAGTAAGGCAGGGTCTGGGTTAGGCGGGGAGCTGTTTTTT,CASSKAGSGLGGELFF
.,TRBV5-1,TRBD2,TRBJ2-1,TGCGCCAGCAGCTCAGTAGCGGGGGCGGGCAATGAGCAGTTCTTC,CASSSVAGAGNEQFF
few,TRBV6-1,TRBD2,TRBJ2-5,TGTGCCAGCAGTGAACTAGCGGGAGGGCCAGAGACCCAGTACTTC,CASSELAGGPETQYF
.,TRBV19,TRBD2,TRBJ2-1,TGTGCCAGTAGTATAGTAGGCGGGAGGGAAAATGAGCAGTTCTTC,CASSIVGGRENEQFF
.,TRBV21-1,.,TRBJ2-3,TGTGCCAGCAGCAAAGGGGGACTAGCGAGAAGCACAGATACGCAGTATTTT,CASSKGGLARSTDTQYF
.,TRBV11-2,.,TRBJ1-2,TGTGCCAGCCGCCGAGGGACTTTTGACTATGGCTACACCTTC,CASRRGTFDYGYTF
.,TRBV29-1,TRBD1,TRBJ2-3,TGCAGCGTTGAAGAATGGACAGGGACAGATACGCAGTATTTT,CSVEEWTGTDTQYF
once,TRBV2,TRBD1,TRBJ1-1,TGTGCCAGCGGAGGACAGGGGTTCACTGAAGCTTTCTTT,CASGGQGFTEAFF
.,TRBV3-1/TRBV3-2,.,TRBJ1-4,TGTGCCAGCAGCCAAAGCCTTAATGAAAAACTGTTTTTT,CASSQSLNEKLFF
.,TRBV2,.,TRBJ1-2,TGTGCCAGCAGGGCGGGCAGGGGAATTAATGGCTACACCTTC,CASRAGRGINGYTF
.,TRBV2,.,TRBJ1-6,TGTGCCAGCAGCACAGTGCCTCGATCACCCCTCCACTTT,CASSTVPRSPLHF